This T cell receptor (beta chain) was documented in a study of T cells in Graves' hyperthyroidism and ophthalmopathy. Study-level findings and limits: Blood also held most thyroid clonotypes expanded beyond 0.001.

Patients between 18 and 65 years old had hyperthyroidism, newly diagnosed and lasting under 2 months. Blood was drawn at first hyperthyroidism diagnosis, before any ophthalmopathy symptoms. RNA transcripts provided the source from which TCR beta CDR3 regions were amplified. HTBI primers drove first-round RT-PCR of the TCR CDR3. Using its own MiXCR run on the multiplex PCR reads, TCRdb lists one record per CDR3 protein. In the table there are 690,000 or so distinct CDR3 sequences, 15% to 20% of which are singletons. Germline-derived CDR1 and CDR2 are ENHRY and SYGVKD. V lost 6 bases and J 4 bases, leaving 18 bases between the germline ends. The CDR3 has 15 residues. As for this clonotype: What it binds is not known.

The chain employs TRBV10-3 and TRBJ1-1, with a possible D match to TRBD1 (6 bases). The sequenced material came from blood. This TCR derives from a woman aged 50 to 60 with Graves' hyperthyroidism that later progressed to Graves' ophthalmopathy. The CDR3 DNA is TGTGCCATCAGCCGAACACAGGGCGGGGGCACTGAAGCTTTCTTT. Its protein product is CAISRTQGGGTEAFF.